This T cell receptor (beta chain) was observed in a study of cytomegalovirus exposure and HLA in healthy donors (dated by TCRdb to 2017 to 2019). About the investigation overall: An earlier analysis of several hundred of the donors reported roughly 300 Gb of sequence data and 117 million unique TCR beta sequences obtained from about 170 million T cells. To decide whether each TCR beta V gene segment behaved as functional or pseudogenic, an earlier analysis of 587 of the donors relied on high-throughput TCR beta sequencing. Donor age, sex, ethnicity and CMV serostatus were compiled alongside the repertoire data. All discovery cohort repertoires had been generated on a single sequencing platform. Typing coverage varied by locus: roughly 620-640 donors for A, B, C, DRB1 and DQB1; more than 500 for DQA1; over 600 for DPA1; approximately 490 for DPB1. To study patterns of TCR occurrence, a later analysis re-analyzed previously published TCR beta repertoires from just over 650 donors and added high-resolution HLA genotyping. Of the roughly 400 genotyped donors, about 84% fell in the genetic ancestry cluster associated with self-reported Caucasian donors. Among roughly 370 genotyped donors of the cohort, an average of around 240,000 unique TCR beta nucleotide sequences were sequenced per donor, around 20% of them non-productive. Rather than drawing on any new phenotypic data, the later analysis identified candidate immune exposures from TCR beta sequences and the way those sequences occurred across donors. The study profiled the T cell repertoires of some 610 subjects by immunosequencing and related them to cytomegalovirus serostatus. Four or five DR-DQ haplotypes were handled as single units for association and clustering, since linkage in the cohort was strong. High-throughput TCR immunosequencing, statistical association of individual TCRs with disease status, and machine learning were combined to predict cytomegalovirus infection status. HLA typing covered class I and class II loci at four-digit resolution. A later genetic analysis used genome-wide SNP genotypes for about 60% of the roughly 700 donors, treating that subset as a discovery cohort. Roughly 300 gigabases of sequencing data and 70 million to 100 million unique TCR sequences made up an early release that covered approximately 700 HLA-typed donors. The study aimed to test whether cataloging public T cell receptors could reveal signatures of past pathogen exposure. Besides the first cohort of roughly 700 subjects, a separate validation cohort made up of around 120 different subjects was used.

CDR1 MNHNS and CDR2 SASEGT are derived from the germline V gene. Measured from the cysteine to the phenylalanine, the CDR3 is 14 residues long. Left in the record is the CDR3 DNA by itself, 42 bases read in frame from the first base. V and J lose 0 bases and 6 bases, and a span of 12 bases separates them. The study at large found these results: Compared with the approximately 670-donor mean, donors in an Asian-associated ancestry cluster had fewer N-insertions in productive TCRs, according to a later genetic analysis. Immune exposure information for the cohort was limited to CMV serostatus. The authors suggested that the approach could potentially be extended to other disease states and immunological phenotypes. An earlier analysis of 587 of the donors showed that most TCR beta V segments appeared in productive rearrangements either about 87% or about 30% of the time, which broadly matched IMGT annotations. V-gene and J-gene trimming of TCR beta chains was associated with a missense DCLRE1C variant in a later genetic analysis, and the association was replicated in an independent cohort. The classifier was reported to diagnose cytomegalovirus status with high specificity and sensitivity in both the original cohort and the validation cohort. Strong co-occurrence of HLA alleles, especially DR and DQ, made assigning TCR associations to individual alleles difficult. In a later analysis, most CMV-associated TCR beta chains were found to appear HLA-restricted, with HLA associations seemingly driven largely by CMV exposure. Specific HLA alleles were associated with roughly 17,000 TCR beta sequences at a false discovery rate of 0.05 in a later analysis. According to a later analysis, parvovirus B19, influenza, CMV and Epstein-Barr virus appeared linked to several top co-occurrence clusters. A later analysis found that HLA-associated TCR beta chains were more clonally expanded and had lower generation probabilities than equally common non-associated chains. Sequencing depth was assumed to be roughly uniform across donors in the presence/absence analyses, though that assumption may not hold. A cluster of highly shared sequence variants was judged likely to be a technical artifact of the sequencing pipeline. The study listed 150 to 200 TCR beta chains as associated with cytomegalovirus. A few of the identified cytomegalovirus-associated TCR beta chains were confirmed in vitro to be specific for cytomegalovirus antigens. Because counts were too low, about 18 rarely observed V segments, including chromosome 9 orphons, were excluded from the earlier analysis of 500 to 700 of the donors. Only TCR beta chains were sequenced in this cohort, and the absence of alpha or paired-chain data limited detectable features. In a later analysis, TCR association rates were found to vary across HLA loci, with the most associated TCRs seen for DRB1 alleles and the fewest for HLA-C alleles. HLA typing was unavailable for some donors at each locus, so association tests used only the typed subset. Some IMGT-functional V segments, including TRBV6-2 and TRBV6-3, could not be distinguished by the 87-base-pair reads and were therefore excluded. A further reported finding was that TCR beta sequences accurately predicted the HLA-A and HLA-B alleles for most subjects in the first cohort. Most TCR sequences were seen in very few donors, while some public TCRs were found in many individuals. Linkage disequilibrium might explain the correlated functional status among segregating V segments, but an unknown experimental factor could not be ruled out.

Comments on this clone: No cognate antigen has been identified for it. It has no much larger one-base neighbor in the sample; base qualities were not kept.

Receptor amplification or capture employed the immunoSEQ multiplex PCR assay. The multiplex PCR relied on a mix of 60 forward primers for TCR Vbeta segments and 13 reverse primers for TCR Jbeta segments. Amplification of the CDR3 region of rearranged TCR beta genes was performed with a multiplex PCR assay on genomic DNA. The Illumina HiSeq System was used to sequence the amplified TCR beta libraries as 87-base-pair reads. In the source study's methods: In a later analysis, some 80 million unique TCR beta chains were counted across the 500 to 700 repertoires, and about 10 million of these chains were shared by at least two donors. A nearest-neighbor algorithm error-corrected the raw reads and collapsed the reads into unique sequences, merging closely related sequences to remove PCR and sequencing errors. CDR3 sequences were aligned to IMGT reference sequences to assign V, D and J gene segments. Each retained sequence needed at least a six-nucleotide match to both a V gene segment and a J gene segment. A rearrangement was called productive if the CDR3 had no stop codons and remained in frame with V and J, and every other rearrangement was called non-productive. CDR3 was defined by IMGT convention, running from the second conserved V-encoded cysteine to the conserved J-encoded phenylalanine. In an earlier analysis of around 540 of the donors, sequences lacking an unambiguous match to a single V gene segment were excluded. In an earlier analysis of a few hundred of the donors, V segments were called functional above 56.7% productive rearrangements and were called segregating when the between-donor standard deviation exceeded 5%. To diagnose cytomegalovirus status from the catalog of TCR beta chain sequences, a statistical classification framework was built. V and J gene assignment, in a later analysis, came from comparing TCR nucleotide sequences with IMGT/GENE-DB human TR gene sequences. A later analysis assigned CDR3 sequences and most-parsimonious VDJ recombination scenarios with the TCRdist pipeline. In a later analysis, each TCR beta chain was defined by its CDR3 amino acid sequence together with its V-gene family, and reads without a unique V-gene family were excluded. A later analysis removed over 500 highly shared, low-generation-probability nucleotide sequences to deal with suspected cross-contamination and a sequencing artifact. In a later analysis, a clonal expansion index for each public chain was calculated from normalized within-repertoire ranks of inferred template counts. Generation probabilities in a later analysis came from a VDJ recombination model fitted to out-of-frame rearrangements, and those results were checked against IGoR. In a later analysis, hypergeometric tests were used to score TCR-TCR, TCR-HLA and TCR-CMV co-occurrence, with a repertoire-size bias correction applied to TCR pairs. In a later analysis, false discovery rates were estimated by permuting HLA or CMV assignments 20 times. A later analysis grouped co-occurring TCRs with DBSCAN, adding TCRdist sequence similarity when clustering within HLA-allele-positive subsets. Repertoires with fewer than 30,000 or more than 120,000 public chains, plus five repertoires with anomalous nucleotide sharing, were excluded from co-occurrence clustering. TCRdb retrieved this table from immuneACCESS and kept in-frame rearrangements only. Not all clones are present; in checked studies, unresolved V genes account for under half, and no reason is known for the remainder. V, J and clone size are those of that table, while D and trimming were read from the DNA. For this sample the table gives about 67,000 clones, of which 80% to 90% were detected only once. Clones ranked in the top ten supply 9% to 13% of the sample.

The cohort comprised some 700 healthy bone marrow donors. All cohort members were sampled while nominally healthy, although unrecorded immune exposures were likely present. The donor was CMV seropositive and was included in the group of 290 or so seropositive cohort members. Each donor provided a peripheral blood sample, and peripheral blood mononuclear cells were used for TCR beta sequencing. Genomic DNA was extracted from the blood cell samples with the Qiagen DNeasy Blood Extraction Kit. The sequence is built from TRBV6-1 and TRBJ2-7, and the D gene may be TRBD2, 5 bases matching. The origin of this receptor is a woman aged 25 to 39 in good health and CMV-seropositive. The specimen sequenced was PBMCs. For the CDR3, the sequence is CASSEAPPEGEQYF. The nucleotide sequence reads as follows: TGTGCCAGCAGTGAAGCGCCGCCCGAGGGCGAGCAGTACTTC.